The 6 T cell receptor beta chains in this list originate from one sample, sequenced in a study of T cells in Graves' hyperthyroidism and ophthalmopathy. Amplification of TCR beta CDR3 regions used RNA as the template. TCR CDR3 underwent first-round RT-PCR with the HTBI primer set. TCRdb re-called the multiplex PCR reads through MiXCR, storing one row per CDR3 protein. This sample has approximately 430,000 distinct CDR3 sequences, with around a sixth found just once. The sequencing sample was made of blood. The receptor set was obtained from a woman aged 18-29 years with Graves' hyperthyroidism.

The chain links TRBV4-2 to TRBJ2-7; 11 positions agree with TRBD2. The CDR3 sequence is 18 residues long. With V trimmed by 0 bases and J by 4 bases, 11 bases remained unmatched. Germline lookup yields CDR1 LGHNA and CDR2 YNFKEQ. The CDR3 loop is CASSQEDTGTSGHYEQYF. The CDR3 coding sequence is TGTGCCAGCAGCCAAGAAGATACCGGGACTAGCGGTCATTACGAGCAGTACTTC.

This clonotype was seen at least ten times. V usage is TRBV27 and J usage is TRBJ1-2, with 9 bases aligning to TRBD1. J gave up 8 bases and V 3 bases, and 10 bases lay outside the gene matches. CDR3 length equals 15 residues. Germline CDR1 and CDR2: MNHEY and SMNVEV (reference sequence). CDR3 protein: CASSFISGQGDGYTF. In nucleotides, the CDR3 is TGTGCCAGCAGTTTTATATCGGGACAGGGAGACGGCTACACCTTC.

This clonotype was seen repeatedly, ten times or more. V gene TRBV20-1 combines with J gene TRBJ2-7, with D possibly matching TRBD1 (5 bases). CDR1 is DFQATT, CDR2 SNEGSKA, per germline (reference sequence). The CDR3 contains 12 residues. Trimming cost V 1 base and J 4 bases, with 8 bases left between them. The CDR3 loop is CSARAAGYEQYF. CDR3 nucleotides: TGCAGTGCTAGAGCGGCAGGGTACGAGCAGTACTTC.

This clonotype came up a few times. This chain connects TRBV18 to TRBJ2-7; 8 bases are shared with TRBD2. J was trimmed by 8 bases and V by 0 bases; bases with no gene match: 15. This CDR3 has 17 amino acids. CDR1 and CDR2 (germline): KGHSH, LQKENI. The CDR3 DNA reads as TGTGCCAGCTCACCACCTGGGGGACTACCCGCGGGGGGCAAGCAGTACTTC. Amino acid sequence: CASSPPGGLPAGGKQYF.

This clonotype was detected many times. The rearrangement links TRBV19 to TRBJ1-5; the D is unclear. Germline CDR1 and CDR2: LNHDA and SQIVND (reference sequence). This CDR3 contains 13 residues. With 8 bases removed from V and 5 bases from J, the gap between germline ends came to 13 bases. CDR3 sequence reads: CASCQVNYQPQHF. CDR3 sequence (DNA): TGTGCCAGTTGCCAGGTAAATTATCAGCCCCAGCATTTT.

This clonotype has just a few counts. The genes are TRBV10-3 and TRBJ2-6; a possible D gene is TRBD2 (6 bases). The length of the CDR3 is 14 residues. Germline V gene data show CDR1 as ENHRY and CDR2 as SYGVKD. The V end lost 6 bases, the J end lost 2 bases, and 8 bases lay between the germline ends. The CDR3, as DNA: TGTGCCATCAGCACGGGGGCTGGGGCCAACGTCCTGACTTTC. This gives the protein CAISTGAGANVLTF.